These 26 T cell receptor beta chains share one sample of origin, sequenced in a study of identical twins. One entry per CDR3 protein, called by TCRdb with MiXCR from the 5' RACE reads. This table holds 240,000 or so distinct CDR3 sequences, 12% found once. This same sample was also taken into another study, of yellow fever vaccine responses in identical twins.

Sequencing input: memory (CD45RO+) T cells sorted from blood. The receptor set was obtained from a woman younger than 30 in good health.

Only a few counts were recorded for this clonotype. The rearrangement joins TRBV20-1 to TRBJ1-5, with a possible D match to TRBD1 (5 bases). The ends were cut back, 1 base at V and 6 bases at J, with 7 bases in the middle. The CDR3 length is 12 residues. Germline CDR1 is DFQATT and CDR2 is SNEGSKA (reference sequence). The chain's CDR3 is CSARATGQPQHF. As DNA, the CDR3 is TGCAGTGCTAGAGCAACAGGTCAGCCCCAGCATTTT.

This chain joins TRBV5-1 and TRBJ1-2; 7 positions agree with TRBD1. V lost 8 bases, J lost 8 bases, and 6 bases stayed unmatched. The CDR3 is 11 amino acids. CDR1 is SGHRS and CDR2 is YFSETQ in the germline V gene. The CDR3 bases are TGCGCCAGAGACAGGGAGGTCGGCTACACCTTC. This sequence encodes CARDREVGYTF.

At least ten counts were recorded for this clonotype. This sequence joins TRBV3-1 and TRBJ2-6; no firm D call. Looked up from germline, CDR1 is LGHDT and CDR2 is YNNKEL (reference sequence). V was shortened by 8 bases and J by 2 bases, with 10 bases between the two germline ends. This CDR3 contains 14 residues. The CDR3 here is CASYSGTGANVLTF. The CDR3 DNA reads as TGTGCCAGCTACTCAGGTACTGGGGCCAACGTCCTGACTTTC.

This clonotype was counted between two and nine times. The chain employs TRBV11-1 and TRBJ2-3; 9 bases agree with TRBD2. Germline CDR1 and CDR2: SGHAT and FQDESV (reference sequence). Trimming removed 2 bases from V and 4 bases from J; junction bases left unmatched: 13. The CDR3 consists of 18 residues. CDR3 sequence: CASSLRSPGASGADTQYF. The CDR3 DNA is TGTGCCAGCAGCTTAAGGAGTCCCGGGGCTAGCGGGGCAGATACGCAGTATTTT.

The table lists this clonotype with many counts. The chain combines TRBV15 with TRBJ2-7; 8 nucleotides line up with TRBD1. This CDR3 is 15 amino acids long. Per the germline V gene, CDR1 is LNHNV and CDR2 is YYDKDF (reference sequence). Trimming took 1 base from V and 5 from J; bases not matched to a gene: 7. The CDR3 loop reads CATSRVSGGFNEQYF. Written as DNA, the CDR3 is TGTGCCACCAGCAGAGTGTCAGGGGGCTTCAACGAGCAGTACTTC.

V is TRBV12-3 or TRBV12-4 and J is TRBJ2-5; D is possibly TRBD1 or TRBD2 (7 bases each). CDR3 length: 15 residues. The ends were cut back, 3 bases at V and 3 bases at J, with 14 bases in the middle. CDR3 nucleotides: TGTGCCAGCAGTTTTAGGCAGGGGGGGGAAGAGACCCAGTACTTC. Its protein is CASSFRQGGEETQYF.

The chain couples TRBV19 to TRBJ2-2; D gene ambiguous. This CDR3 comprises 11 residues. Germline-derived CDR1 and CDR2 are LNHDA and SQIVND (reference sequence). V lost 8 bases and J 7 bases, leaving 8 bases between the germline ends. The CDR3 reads CASQSFGELFF. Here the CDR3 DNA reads TGTGCCAGTCAATCCTTCGGGGAGCTGTTTTTT.

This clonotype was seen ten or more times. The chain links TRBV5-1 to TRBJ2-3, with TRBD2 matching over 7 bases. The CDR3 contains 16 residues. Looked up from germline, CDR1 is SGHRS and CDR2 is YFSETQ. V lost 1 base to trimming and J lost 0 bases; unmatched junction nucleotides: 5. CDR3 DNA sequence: TGCGCCAGCAGCTTGTACGGCGGGGGAAGCACAGATACGCAGTATTTT. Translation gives CASSLYGGGSTDTQYF.

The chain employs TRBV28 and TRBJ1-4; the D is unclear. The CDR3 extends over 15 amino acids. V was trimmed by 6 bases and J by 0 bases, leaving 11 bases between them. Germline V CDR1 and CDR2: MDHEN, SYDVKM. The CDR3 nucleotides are TGTGCCAGCAGGCCCGACCCGGCAACTAATGAAAAACTGTTTTTT. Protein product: CASRPDPATNEKLFF. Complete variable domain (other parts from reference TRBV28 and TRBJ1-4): DVKVTQSSRYLVKRTGEKVFLECVQDMDHENMFWYRQDPGLGLRLIYFSYDVKMKEKGDIPEGYSVSREKKERFSLILESASTNQTSMYLCASRPDPATNEKLFFGSGTQLSVL.

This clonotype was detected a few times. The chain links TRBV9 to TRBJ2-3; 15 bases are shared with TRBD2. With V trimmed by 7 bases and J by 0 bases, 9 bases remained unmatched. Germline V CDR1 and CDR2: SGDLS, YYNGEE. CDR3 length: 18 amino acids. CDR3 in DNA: TGTGCCAGCGGAAAGGGACTAGCGGGGGGCATTAGCACAGATACGCAGTATTTT. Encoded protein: CASGKGLAGGISTDTQYF.

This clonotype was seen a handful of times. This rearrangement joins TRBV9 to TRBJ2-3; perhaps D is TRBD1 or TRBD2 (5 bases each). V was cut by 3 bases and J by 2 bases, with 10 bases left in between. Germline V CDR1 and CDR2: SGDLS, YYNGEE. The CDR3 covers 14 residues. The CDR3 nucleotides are TGTGCCAGCAGCGCTGAGGGGTCCACAGATACGCAGTATTTT. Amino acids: CASSAEGSTDTQYF.

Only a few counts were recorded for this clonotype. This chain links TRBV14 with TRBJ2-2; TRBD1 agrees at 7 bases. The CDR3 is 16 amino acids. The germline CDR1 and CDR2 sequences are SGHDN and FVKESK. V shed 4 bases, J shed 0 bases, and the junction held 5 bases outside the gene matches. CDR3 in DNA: TGTGCCAGCAGCCCTTGGACAGGTCCGAACACCGGGGAGCTGTTTTTT. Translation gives CASSPWTGPNTGELFF.

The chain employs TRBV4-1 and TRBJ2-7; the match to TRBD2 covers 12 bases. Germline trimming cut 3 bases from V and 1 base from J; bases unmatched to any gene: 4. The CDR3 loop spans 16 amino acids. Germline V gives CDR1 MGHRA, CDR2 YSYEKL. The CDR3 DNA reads TGCGCCAGCAGCCATCCACTAGCGGGAGGATCCTACGAGCAGTACTTC. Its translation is CASSHPLAGGSYEQYF.

CDR3 nucleotide sequence: TGTGCCAGCACCTTCCAGGGAAGCTATGGCTACACCTTC. Translating it yields CASTFQGSYGYTF. This sequence joins TRBV7-2 and TRBJ1-2; a possible D gene is TRBD1 (5 bases). The CDR3 runs 13 residues. Per the germline V gene, CDR1 is SGHTA and CDR2 is FQGNSA. The V end lost 7 bases, the J end lost 4 bases, and 13 bases lay between the germline ends.

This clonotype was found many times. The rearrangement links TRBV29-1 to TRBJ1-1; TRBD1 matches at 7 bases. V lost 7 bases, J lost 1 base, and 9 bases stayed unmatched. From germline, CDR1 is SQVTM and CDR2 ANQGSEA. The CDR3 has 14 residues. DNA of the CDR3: TGCAGCGCCGGGGACAGAAGATCGAACACTGAAGCTTTCTTT. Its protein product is CSAGDRRSNTEAFF.

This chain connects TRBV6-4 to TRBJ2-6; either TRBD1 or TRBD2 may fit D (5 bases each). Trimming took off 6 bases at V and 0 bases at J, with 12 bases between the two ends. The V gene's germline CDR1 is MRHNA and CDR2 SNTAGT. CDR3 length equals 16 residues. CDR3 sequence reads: CASSRDGPSGANVLTF. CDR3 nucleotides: TGTGCCAGCAGCCGGGACGGGCCCTCTGGGGCCAACGTCCTGACTTTC.

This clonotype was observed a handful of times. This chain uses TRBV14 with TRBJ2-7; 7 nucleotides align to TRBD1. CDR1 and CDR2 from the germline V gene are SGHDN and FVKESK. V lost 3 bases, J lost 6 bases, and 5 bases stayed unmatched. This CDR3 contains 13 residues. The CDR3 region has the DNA TGTGCCAGCAGCCAGTCGACAGGGAGCGAGCAGTACTTC. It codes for CASSQSTGSEQYF.

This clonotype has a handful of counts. The CDR3 loop is CSASSSGELFF. CDR3 sequence (DNA): TGCAGTGCTAGTAGCTCCGGGGAGCTGTTTTTT. V is TRBV20-1 and J is TRBJ2-2; D remains unclear. Germline lookup yields CDR1 DFQATT and CDR2 SNEGSKA (reference sequence). The V end was cut by 3 bases, the J end by 6 bases, with 5 bases between. The CDR3 runs 11 residues.

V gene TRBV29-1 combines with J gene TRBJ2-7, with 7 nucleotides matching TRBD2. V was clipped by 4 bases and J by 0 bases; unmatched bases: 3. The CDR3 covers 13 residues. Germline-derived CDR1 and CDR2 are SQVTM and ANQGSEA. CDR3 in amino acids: CSVGAGLSYEQYF. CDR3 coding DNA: TGCAGCGTTGGAGCGGGGCTCTCCTACGAGCAGTACTTC.

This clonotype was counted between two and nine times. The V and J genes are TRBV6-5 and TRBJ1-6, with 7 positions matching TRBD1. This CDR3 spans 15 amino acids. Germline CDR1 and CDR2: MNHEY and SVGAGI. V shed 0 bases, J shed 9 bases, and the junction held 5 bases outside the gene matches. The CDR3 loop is CASSYSPWTGSPLHF. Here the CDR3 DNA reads TGTGCCAGCAGTTACTCCCCTTGGACAGGTTCACCCCTCCACTTT.

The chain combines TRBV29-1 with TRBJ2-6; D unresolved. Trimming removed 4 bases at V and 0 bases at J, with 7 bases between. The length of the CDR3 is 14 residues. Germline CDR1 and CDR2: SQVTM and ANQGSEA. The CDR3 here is CSVASFSGANVLTF. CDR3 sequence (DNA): TGCAGCGTTGCCTCGTTCTCTGGGGCCAACGTCCTGACTTTC.

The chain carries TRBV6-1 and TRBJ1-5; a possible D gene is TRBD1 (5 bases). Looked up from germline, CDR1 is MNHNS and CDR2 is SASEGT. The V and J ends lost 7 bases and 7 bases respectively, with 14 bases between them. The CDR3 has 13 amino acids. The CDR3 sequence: CASMGEWGQPQHF. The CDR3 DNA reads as TGTGCCAGCATGGGGGAGTGGGGGCAGCCCCAGCATTTT.

CDR3 DNA: TGTGCCAGCAGCCCCGGGGGACAAACCCAAGAGACCCAGTACTTC. Protein sequence: CASSPGGQTQETQYF. This sequence joins TRBV7-3 and TRBJ2-5; possibly TRBD1 or TRBD2 for D (6 bases each). This CDR3 is 15 amino acids long. The V gene lost 5 bases and the J gene lost 1 base, with 14 bases spanning the gap. Germline V CDR1 and CDR2: SGHTA, FQGTGA.

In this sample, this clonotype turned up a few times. The CDR3 reads CSARDLGPGNEQFF. In nucleotides, the CDR3 is TGCAGTGCTAGAGATCTAGGGCCGGGCAATGAGCAGTTCTTC. The chain couples TRBV20-1 to TRBJ2-1, with no clear D. Germline assignment: CDR1 DFQATT and CDR2 SNEGSKA (reference sequence). The CDR3 runs to 14 residues. V gave up 0 bases and J gave up 6 bases, with 12 bases separating them.

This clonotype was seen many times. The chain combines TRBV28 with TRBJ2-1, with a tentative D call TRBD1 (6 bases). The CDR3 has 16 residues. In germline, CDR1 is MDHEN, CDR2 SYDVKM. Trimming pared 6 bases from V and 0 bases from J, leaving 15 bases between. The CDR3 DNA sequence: TGTGCCAGCAGGGCCCCAGGGGCGAGCTCCTACAATGAGCAGTTCTTC. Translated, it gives CASRAPGASSYNEQFF.

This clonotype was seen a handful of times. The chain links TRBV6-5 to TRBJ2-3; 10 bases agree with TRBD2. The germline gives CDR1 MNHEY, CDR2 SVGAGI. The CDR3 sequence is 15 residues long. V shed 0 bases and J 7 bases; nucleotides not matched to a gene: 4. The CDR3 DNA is TGTGCCAGCAGTTACTCGCTAGCGGGGGAAAATACGCAGTATTTT. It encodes CASSYSLAGENTQYF.